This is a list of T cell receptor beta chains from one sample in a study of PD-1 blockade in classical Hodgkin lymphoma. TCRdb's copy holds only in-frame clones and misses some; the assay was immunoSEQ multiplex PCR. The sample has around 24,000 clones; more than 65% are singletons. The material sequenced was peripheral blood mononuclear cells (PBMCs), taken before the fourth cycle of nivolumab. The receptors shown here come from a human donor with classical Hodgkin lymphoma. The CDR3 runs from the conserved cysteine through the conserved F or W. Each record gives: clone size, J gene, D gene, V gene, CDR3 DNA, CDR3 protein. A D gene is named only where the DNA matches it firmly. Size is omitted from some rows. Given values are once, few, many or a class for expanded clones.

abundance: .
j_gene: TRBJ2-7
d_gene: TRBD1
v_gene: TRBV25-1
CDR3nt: TGTGCCAGCAGTGACGCTCCTGTCGGGACAGGGGTGCTCTACGAGCAGTACTTC
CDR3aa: CASSDAPVGTGVLYEQYF

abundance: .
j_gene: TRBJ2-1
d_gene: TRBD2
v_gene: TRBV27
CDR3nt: TGTGCCAGCAGTTTAAATACCGGGACTAGCGGGAGGGAGCAGTTCTTC
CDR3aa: CASSLNTGTSGREQFF

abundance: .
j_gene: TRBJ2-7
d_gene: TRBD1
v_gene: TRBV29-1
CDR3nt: TGCAGCGTATCACAGGGGCCCTCCTACGAGCAGTACTTC
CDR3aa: CSVSQGPSYEQYF

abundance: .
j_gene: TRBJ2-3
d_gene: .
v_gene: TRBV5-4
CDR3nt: TGTGCCAGCAGCACCGGAAGCGGGCCCACAGATACGCAGTATTTT
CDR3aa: CASSTGSGPTDTQYF

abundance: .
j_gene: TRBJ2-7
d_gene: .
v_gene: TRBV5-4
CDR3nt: TGTGCCAGCAGCCAAGATGACAGGCCTCCATACGAGCAGTACTTC
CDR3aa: CASSQDDRPPYEQYF

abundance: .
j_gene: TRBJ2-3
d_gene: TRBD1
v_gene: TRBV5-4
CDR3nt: TGTGCCAGCAGCTTGGACAGGGGGTACACAGATACGCAGTATTTT
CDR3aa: CASSLDRGYTDTQYF

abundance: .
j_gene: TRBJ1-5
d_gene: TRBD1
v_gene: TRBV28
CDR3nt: TGTGCCAGCGCCTGGGAGGGGACAGGCTCTTTTCGGCCCCAGCATTTT
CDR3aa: CASAWEGTGSFRPQHF

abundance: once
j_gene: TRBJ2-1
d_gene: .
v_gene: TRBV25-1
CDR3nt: TGTGCCAGCAGTAATGCCGGCGACTACAATGAGCAGTTCTTC
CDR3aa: CASSNAGDYNEQFF

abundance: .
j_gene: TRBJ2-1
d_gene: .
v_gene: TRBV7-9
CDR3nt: TGTGCCAGCAGCTTAGGCGGTTTCGGGAATGAGCAGTTCTTC
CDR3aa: CASSLGGFGNEQFF

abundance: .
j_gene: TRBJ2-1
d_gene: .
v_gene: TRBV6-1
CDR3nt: TGTGCCAGCAGGGCCATGAGCTCCTACAATGAGCAGTTCTTC
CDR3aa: CASRAMSSYNEQFF

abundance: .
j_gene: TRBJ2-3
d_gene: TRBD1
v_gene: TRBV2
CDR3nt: TGTGCCAGCAGGGACAGGGGGACAGATACGCAGTATTTT
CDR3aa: CASRDRGTDTQYF

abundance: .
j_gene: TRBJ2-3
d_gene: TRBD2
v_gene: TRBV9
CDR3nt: TGTGCCAGCAGCGTATACTCTTTAGGACTAGCGGGAGTGGGGGGAACGCAGTATTTT
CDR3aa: CASSVYSLGLAGVGGTQYF

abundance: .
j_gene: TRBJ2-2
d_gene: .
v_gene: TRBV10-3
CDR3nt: TGTGCCATCAGTGAGCCTAGCGCCGTCACCGGGGAGCTGTTTTTT
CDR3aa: CAISEPSAVTGELFF

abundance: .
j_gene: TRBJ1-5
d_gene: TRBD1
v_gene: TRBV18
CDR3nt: TGTGCCAGCTCGGGACAGGGGAGCAATCAGCCCCAGCATTTT
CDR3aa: CASSGQGSNQPQHF

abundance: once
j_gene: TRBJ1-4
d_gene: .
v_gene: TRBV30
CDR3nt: TGTGCCTGGCGTGGTGGCAGTTTTGAAAAACTGTTTTTT
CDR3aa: CAWRGGSFEKLFF

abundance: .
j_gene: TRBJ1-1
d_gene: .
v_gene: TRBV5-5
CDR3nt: TGTGCCAGCAGCTTGGTGCAGGGAACGCGCACTGAAGCTTTCTTT
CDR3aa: CASSLVQGTRTEAFF

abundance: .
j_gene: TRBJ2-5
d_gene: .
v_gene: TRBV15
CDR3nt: TGTGCCACCAGCAGGGGGGGACTCAGGCAAGAGACCCAGTACTTC
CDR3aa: CATSRGGLRQETQYF

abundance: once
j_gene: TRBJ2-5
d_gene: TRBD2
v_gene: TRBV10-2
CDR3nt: TGCGCCAGCAGGGGGACTAGCGGTCCAGAGACCCAGTACTTC
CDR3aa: CASRGTSGPETQYF

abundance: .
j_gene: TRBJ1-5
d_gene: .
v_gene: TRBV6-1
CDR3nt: TGTGCCAGCATACAGGGAAACAATCAGCCCCAGCATTTT
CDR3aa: CASIQGNNQPQHF

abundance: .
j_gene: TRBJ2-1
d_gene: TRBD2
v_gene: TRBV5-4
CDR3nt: TGTGCCAGCAGCCCGATCGGGGGGGGAATCCACAATGAGCAGTTCTTC
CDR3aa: CASSPIGGGIHNEQFF